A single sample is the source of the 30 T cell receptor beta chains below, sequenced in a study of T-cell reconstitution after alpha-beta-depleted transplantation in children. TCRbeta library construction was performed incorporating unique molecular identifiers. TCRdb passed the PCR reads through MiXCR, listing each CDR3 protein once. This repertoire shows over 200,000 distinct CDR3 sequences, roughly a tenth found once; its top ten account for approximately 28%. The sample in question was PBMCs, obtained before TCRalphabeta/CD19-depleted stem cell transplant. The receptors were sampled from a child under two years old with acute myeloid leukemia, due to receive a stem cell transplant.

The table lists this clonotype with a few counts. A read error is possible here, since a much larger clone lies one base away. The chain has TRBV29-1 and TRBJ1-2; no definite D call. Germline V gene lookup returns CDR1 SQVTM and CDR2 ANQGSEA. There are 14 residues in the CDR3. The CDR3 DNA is TGCAGCGTTGAAGACAGCACGCTTAACTATGGCTACCCCTTC. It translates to CSVEDSTLNYGYPF. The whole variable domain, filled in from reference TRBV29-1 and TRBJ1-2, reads SAVISQKPSRDICQRGTSLTIQCQVDSQVTMMFWYRQQPGQSLTLIATANQGSEATYESGFVIDKFPISRPNLTFSTLTVSNMSPEDSSIYLCSVEDSTLNYGYPFGSGTRLTVV.

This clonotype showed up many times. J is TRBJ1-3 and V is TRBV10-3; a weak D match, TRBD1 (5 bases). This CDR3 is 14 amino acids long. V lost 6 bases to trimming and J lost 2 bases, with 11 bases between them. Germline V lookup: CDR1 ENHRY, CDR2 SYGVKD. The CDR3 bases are TGTGCCATCAGGCCGCAGGGTGCTGGAAACACCATATATTTT. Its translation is CAIRPQGAGNTIYF.

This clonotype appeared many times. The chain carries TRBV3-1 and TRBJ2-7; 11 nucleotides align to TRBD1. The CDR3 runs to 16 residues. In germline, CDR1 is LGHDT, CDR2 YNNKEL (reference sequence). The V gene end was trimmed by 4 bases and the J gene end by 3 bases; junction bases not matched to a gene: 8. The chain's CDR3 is CASSPDSGTGGYEQYF. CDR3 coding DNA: TGTGCCAGCAGCCCGGACTCCGGGACAGGGGGCTACGAGCAGTACTTC.

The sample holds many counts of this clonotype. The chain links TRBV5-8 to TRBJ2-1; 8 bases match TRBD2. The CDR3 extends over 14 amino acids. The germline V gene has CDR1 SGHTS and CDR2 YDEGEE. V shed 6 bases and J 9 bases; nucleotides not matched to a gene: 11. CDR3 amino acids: CASTPRTSSAEQFF. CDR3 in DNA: TGTGCCAGCACCCCTCGGACTAGCAGTGCTGAGCAGTTCTTC.

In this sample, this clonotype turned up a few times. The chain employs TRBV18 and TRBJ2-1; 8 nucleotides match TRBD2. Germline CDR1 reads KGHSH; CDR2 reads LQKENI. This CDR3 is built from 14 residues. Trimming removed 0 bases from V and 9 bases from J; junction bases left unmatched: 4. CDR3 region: CASSPPSGESEQFF. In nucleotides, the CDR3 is TGTGCCAGCTCACCACCTAGCGGGGAGAGTGAGCAGTTCTTC. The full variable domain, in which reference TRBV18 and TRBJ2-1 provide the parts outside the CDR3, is NAGVMQNPRHLVRRRGQEARLRCSPMKGHSHVYWYRQLPEEGLKFMVYLQKENIIDESGMPKERFSAEFPKEGPSILRIQQVVRGDSAAYFCASSPPSGESEQFFGPGTRLTVL.

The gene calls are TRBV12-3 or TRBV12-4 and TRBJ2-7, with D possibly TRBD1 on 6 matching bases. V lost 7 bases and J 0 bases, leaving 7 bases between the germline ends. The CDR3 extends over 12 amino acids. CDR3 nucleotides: TGTGCCAGCACAGGGGACTCCTACGAGCAGTACTTC. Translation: CASTGDSYEQYF.

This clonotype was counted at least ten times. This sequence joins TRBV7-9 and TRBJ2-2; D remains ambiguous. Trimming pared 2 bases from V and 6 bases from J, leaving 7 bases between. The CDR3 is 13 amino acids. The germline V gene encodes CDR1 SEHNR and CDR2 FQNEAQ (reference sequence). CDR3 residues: CASSLIPSGELFF. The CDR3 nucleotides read TGTGCCAGCAGCTTAATACCATCCGGGGAGCTGTTTTTT.

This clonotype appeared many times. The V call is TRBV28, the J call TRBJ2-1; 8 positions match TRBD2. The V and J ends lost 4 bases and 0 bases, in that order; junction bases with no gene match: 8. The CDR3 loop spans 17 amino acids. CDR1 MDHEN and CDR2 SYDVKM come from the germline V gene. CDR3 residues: CASSSIISGSSYNEQFF. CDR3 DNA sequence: TGTGCCAGCAGTTCGATCATCAGCGGGAGCTCCTACAATGAGCAGTTCTTC.

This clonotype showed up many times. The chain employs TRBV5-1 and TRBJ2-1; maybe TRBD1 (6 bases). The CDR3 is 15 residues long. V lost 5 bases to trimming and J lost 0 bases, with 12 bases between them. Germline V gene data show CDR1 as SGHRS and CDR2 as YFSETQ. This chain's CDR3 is CASRGQGSSYNEQFF. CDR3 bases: TGCGCCAGCAGAGGCCAGGGGAGCTCCTACAATGAGCAGTTCTTC.

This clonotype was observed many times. The chain's CDR3 is CASSSAEADTQYF. CDR3 DNA sequence: TGTGCCAGCAGCTCCGCAGAGGCAGATACGCAGTATTTT. The chain uses TRBV7-9 and TRBJ2-3; D remains unclear. V was shortened by 4 bases and J by 4 bases, with 9 bases between the two germline ends. The CDR3 consists of 13 residues. Germline values: CDR1 SEHNR, CDR2 FQNEAQ (reference sequence).

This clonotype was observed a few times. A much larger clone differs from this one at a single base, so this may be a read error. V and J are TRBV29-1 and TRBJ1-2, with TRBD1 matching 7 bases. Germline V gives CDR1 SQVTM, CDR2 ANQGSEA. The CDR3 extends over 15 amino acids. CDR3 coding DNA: TGCAGCGCCGGAACAGGGGAGATCCACTTTTCTGGCGACACCTTC. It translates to CSAGTGEIHFSGDTF.

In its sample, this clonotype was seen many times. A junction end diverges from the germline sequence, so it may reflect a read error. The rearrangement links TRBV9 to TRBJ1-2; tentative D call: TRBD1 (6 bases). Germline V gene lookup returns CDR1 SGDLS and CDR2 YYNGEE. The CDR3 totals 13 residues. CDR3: CASSTAEGTGIHF. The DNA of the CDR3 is TGTGCCAGCAGCACCGCAGAAGGAACAGGGATTCACTTC.

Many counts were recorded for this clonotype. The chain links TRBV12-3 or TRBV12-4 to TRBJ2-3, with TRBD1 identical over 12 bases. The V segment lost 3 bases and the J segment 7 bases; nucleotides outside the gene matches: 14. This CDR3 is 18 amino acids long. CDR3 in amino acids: CASSFPSAGTGGRYTQYF. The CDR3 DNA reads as TGTGCCAGCAGTTTCCCCTCCGCCGGGACAGGGGGCAGATATACGCAGTATTTT.

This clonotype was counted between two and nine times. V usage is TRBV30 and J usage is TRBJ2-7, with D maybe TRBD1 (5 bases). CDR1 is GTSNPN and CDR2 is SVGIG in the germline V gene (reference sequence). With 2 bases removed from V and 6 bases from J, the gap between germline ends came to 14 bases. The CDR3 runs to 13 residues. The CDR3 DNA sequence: TGTGCCTGGAGTACCCAGGGTCCCGCCGAGCAGTACTTC. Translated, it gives CAWSTQGPAEQYF.

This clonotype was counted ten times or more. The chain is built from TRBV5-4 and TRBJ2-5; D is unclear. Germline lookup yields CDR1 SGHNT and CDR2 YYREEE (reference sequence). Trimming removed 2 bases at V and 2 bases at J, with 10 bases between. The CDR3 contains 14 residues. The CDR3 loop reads CASSFQSAQETQYF. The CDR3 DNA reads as TGTGCCAGCAGCTTCCAAAGCGCGCAAGAGACCCAGTACTTC. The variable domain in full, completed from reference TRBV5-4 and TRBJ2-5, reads ETGVTQSPTHLIKTRGQQVTLRCSSQSGHNTVSWYQQALGQGPQFIFQYYREEENGRGNFPPRFSGLQFPNYSSELNVNALELDDSALYLCASSFQSAQETQYFGPGTRLLVL.

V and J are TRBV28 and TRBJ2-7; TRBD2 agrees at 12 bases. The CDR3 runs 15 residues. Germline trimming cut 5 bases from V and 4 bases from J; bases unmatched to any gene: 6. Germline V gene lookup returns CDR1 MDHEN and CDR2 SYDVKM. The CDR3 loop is CASSPLTSGRYEQYF. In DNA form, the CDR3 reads TGTGCCAGCAGTCCCCTGACTAGCGGGAGATACGAGCAGTACTTC. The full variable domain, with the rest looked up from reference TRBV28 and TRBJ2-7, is DVKVTQSSRYLVKRTGEKVFLECVQDMDHENMFWYRQDPGLGLRLIYFSYDVKMKEKGDIPEGYSVSREKKERFSLILESASTNQTSMYLCASSPLTSGRYEQYFGPGTRLTVT.

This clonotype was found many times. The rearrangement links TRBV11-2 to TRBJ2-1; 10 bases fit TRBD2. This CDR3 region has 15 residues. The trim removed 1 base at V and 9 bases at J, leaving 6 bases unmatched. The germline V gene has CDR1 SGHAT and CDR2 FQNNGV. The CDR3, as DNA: TGTGCCAGCAGCTTAGGTGGTCTAGCGGGAGTTGAGCAGTTCTTC. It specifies CASSLGGLAGVEQFF.

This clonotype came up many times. CDR3 sequence (DNA): TGTGCCAGCAGCTCCTGGGCTAGCGGGAGCCCCAGCTCCTACAATGAGCAGTTCTTC. It translates to CASSSWASGSPSSYNEQFF. The V gene is TRBV7-1, the J gene TRBJ2-1, with 10 bases fitting TRBD2. TRBV7-1 has ORF status, its function being uncertain. The CDR3 spans 19 residues. V trimming: 3 bases; J trimming: 0 bases; junction bases outside the gene matches: 11.

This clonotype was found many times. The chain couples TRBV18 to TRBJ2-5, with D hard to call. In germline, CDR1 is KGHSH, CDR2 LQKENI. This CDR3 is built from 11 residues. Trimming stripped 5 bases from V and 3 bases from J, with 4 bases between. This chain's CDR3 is CASSSKETQYF. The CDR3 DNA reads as TGTGCCAGCTCATCGAAAGAGACCCAGTACTTC.

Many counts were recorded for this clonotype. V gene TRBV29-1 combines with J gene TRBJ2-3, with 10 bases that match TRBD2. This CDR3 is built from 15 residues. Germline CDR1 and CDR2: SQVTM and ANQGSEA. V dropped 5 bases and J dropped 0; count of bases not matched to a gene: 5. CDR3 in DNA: TGCAGCGTTTCCCCGACTAGCGGGAGCACAGATACGCAGTATTTT. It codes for CSVSPTSGSTDTQYF.

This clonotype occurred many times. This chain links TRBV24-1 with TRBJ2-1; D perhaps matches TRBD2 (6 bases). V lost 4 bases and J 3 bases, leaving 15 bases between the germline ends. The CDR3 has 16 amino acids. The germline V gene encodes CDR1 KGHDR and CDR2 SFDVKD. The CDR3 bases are TGTGCCACCAGTGACCCTGGACTACGGGGCTACAATGAGCAGTTCTTC. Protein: CATSDPGLRGYNEQFF.

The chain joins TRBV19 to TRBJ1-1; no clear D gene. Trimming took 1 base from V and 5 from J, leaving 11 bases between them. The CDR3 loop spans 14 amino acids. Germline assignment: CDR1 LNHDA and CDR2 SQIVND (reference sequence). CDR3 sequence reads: CASSIVGRRTEAFF. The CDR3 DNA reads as TGTGCCAGTAGTATAGTCGGGAGACGGACTGAAGCTTTCTTT. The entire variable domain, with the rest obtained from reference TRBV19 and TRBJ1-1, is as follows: DGGITQSPKYLFRKEGQNVTLSCEQNLNHDAMYWYRQDPGQGLRLIYYSQIVNDFQKGDIAEGYSVSREKKESFPLTVTSAQKNPTAFYLCASSIVGRRTEAFFGQGTRLTVV.

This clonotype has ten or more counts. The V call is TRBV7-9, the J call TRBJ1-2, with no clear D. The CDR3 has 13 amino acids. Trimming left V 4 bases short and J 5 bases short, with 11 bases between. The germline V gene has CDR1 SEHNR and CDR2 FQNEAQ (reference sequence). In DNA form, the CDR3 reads TGTGCCAGCAGCTCCCTAGTGGGGTATGGCTACACCTTC. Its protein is CASSSLVGYGYTF.

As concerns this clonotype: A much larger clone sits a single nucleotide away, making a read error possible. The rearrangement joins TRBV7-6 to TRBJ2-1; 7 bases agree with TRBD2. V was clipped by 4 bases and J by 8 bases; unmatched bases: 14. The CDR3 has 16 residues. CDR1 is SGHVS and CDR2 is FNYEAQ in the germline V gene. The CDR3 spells CASSSPGTKMRDEQFF. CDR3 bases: TGTGCCAGCAGCTCGCCCGGGACTAAAATGAGGGATGAGCAGTTCTTC.

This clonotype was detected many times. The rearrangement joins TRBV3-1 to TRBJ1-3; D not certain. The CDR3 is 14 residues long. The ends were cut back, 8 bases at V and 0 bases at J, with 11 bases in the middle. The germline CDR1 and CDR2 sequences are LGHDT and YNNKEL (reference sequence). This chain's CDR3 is CASGTASSGNTIYF. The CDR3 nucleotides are TGTGCCAGCGGAACAGCCAGCTCTGGAAACACCATATATTTT.

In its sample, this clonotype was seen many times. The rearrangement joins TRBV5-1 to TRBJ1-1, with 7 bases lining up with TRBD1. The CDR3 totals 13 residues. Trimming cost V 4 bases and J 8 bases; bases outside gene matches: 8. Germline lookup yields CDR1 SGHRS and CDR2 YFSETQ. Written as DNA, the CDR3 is TGCGCCAGCAGCCACAAACAGGGGACAGAAGCTTTCTTT. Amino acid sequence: CASSHKQGTEAFF. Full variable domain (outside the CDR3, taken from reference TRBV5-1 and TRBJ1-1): KAGVTQTPRYLIKTRGQQVTLSCSPISGHRSVSWYQQTPGQGLQFLFEYFSETQRNKGNFPGRFSGRQFSNSRSEMNVSTLELGDSALYLCASSHKQGTEAFFGQGTRLTVV.

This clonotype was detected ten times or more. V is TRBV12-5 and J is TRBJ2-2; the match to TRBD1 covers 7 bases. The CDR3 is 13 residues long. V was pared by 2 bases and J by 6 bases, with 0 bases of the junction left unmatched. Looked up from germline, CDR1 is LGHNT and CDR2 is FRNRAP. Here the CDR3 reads CASGLQGAGELFF. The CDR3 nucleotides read TGTGCTAGTGGTTTGCAGGGGGCCGGGGAGCTGTTTTTT.

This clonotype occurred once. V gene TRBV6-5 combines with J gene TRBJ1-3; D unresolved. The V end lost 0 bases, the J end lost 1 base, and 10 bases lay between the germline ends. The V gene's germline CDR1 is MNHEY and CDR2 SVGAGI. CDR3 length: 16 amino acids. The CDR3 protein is CASSYSPGYSGNTIYF. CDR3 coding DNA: TGTGCCAGCAGTTACTCCCCGGGCTATTCTGGAAACACCATATATTTT.

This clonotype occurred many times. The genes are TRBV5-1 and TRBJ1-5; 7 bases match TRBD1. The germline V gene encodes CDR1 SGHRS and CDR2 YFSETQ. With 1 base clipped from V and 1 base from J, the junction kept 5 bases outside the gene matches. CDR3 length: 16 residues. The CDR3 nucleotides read TGCGCCAGCAGCTTGCTTCCGGGACAGAGCAATCAGCCCCAGCATTTT. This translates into CASSLLPGQSNQPQHF.

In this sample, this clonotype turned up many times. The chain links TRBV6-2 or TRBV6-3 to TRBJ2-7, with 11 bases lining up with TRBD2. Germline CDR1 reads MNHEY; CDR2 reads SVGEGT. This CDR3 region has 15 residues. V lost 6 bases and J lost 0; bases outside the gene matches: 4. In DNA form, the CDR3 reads TGTGCCAGCAGCTCGGGACTAGCGGACTCCTACGAGCAGTACTTC. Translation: CASSSGLADSYEQYF.